This TCR beta chain was identified during a study of T cell responses to AZD1222 COVID-19 vaccine. Germline CDR1 reads SGHNT; CDR2 reads YYREEE (reference sequence). Trimming left V 0 bases short and J 2 bases short, with 11 bases between. CDR3 length: 16 amino acids. Method: immunoSEQ multiplex PCR; TCRdb's copy keeps in-frame clones and lacks some. The data contain about 270,000 clones, 94% of them singletons. The sequenced sample was peripheral blood, obtained 28 days after the second AZD1222 dose. V and J are TRBV5-4 and TRBJ1-4, with no clear D. This TCR came from an adult who received the AZD1222 COVID-19 vaccine. The CDR3 here is CASSLDGIRTNEKLFF. As DNA, the CDR3 is TGTGCCAGCAGCTTGGATGGGATTCGGACTAATGAAAAACTGTTTTTT.